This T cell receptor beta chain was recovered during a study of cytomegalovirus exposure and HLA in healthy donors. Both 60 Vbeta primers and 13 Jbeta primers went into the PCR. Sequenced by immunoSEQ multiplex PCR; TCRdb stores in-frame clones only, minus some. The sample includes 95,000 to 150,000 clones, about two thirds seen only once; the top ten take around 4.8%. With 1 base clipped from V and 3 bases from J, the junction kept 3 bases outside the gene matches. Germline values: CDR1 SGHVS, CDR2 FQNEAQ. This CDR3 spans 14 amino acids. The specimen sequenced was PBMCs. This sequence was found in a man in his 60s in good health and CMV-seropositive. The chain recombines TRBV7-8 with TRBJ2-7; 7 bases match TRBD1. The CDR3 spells CASSLGGQVYEQYF. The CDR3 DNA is TGTGCCAGCAGCTTAGGAGGACAGGTCTACGAGCAGTACTTC.